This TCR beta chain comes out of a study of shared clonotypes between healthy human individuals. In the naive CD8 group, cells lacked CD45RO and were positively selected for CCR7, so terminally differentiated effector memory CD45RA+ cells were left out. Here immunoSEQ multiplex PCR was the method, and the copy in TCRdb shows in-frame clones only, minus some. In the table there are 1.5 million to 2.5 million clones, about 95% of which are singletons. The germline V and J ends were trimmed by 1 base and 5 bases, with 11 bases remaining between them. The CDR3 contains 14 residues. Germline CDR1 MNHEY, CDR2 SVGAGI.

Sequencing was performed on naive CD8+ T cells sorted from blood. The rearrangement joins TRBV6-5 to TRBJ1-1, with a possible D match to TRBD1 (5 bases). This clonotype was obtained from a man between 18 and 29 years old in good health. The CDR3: CASSYWGPGTEAFF. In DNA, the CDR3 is TGTGCCAGCAGTTACTGGGGTCCAGGGACTGAAGCTTTCTTT.